The clone carrying this TCR beta chain has only a few counts. Its antigen remains unknown. This sample stems from a study of T cell repertoires in cytomegalovirus infection. About the research overall: Recently identified HLA-C-restricted CMV epitopes were among the peptides used. Both a matching HLA type and CMV infection were indicated by public TCR beta signatures. General study results and limits: Accumulated public TCR beta family frequency recognized individuals carrying CMV together with the relevant HLA. Dominating the ex vivo response were TCR beta clonotypes that were CMV-specific and HLA-C-restricted.

TCRdb itself ran the reads through MiXCR, one entry per CDR3 protein. The profile shows fewer than 950,000 distinct CDR3 sequences, roughly 33% of them singletons. Trimming cost V 5 bases and J 3 bases, with 11 bases left between them. The germline V gene has CDR1 SGHVS and CDR2 FNYEAQ. The CDR3 loop spans 15 amino acids. Material: cultured CD8+ T cells from PBMCs, obtained from culture after CMV antigen stimulation. The TCR sequence derives from a human donor in good health (CMV status not recorded). Some clones in this sample may be carry-over from other donors' samples. The rearrangement uses TRBV7-6 and TRBJ2-6; D might be TRBD2 (6 bases). This chain's CDR3 is CASSPKGGGANVLTF. The CDR3 nucleotides are TGTGCCAGCAGCCCAAAGGGAGGTGGGGCCAACGTCCTGACTTTC.